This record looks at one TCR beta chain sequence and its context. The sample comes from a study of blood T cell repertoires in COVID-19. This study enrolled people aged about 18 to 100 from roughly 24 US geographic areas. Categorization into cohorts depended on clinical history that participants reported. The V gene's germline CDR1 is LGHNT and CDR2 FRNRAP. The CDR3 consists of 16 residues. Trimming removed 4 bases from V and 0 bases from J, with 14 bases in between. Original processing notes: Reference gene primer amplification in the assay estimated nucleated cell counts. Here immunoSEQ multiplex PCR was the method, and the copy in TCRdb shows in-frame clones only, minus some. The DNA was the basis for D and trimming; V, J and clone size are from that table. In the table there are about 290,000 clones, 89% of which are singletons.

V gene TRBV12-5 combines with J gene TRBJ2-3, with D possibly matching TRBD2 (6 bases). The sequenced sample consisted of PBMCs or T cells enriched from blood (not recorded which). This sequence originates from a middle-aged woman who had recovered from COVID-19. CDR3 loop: CASGSPSSASTDTQYF. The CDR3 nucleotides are TGTGCTAGTGGTTCCCCCTCTAGCGCGAGCACAGATACGCAGTATTTT.